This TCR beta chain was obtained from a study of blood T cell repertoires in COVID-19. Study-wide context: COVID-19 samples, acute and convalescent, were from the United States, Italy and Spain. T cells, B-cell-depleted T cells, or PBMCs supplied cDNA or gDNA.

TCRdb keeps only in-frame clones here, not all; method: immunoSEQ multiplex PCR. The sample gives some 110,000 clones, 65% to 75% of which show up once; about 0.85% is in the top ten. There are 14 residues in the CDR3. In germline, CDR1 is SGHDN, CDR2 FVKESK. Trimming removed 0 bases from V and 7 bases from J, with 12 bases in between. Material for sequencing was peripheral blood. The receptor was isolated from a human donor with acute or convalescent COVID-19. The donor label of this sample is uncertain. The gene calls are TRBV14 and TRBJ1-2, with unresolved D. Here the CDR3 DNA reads TGTGCCAGCAGCCAAGAGAGGAGGACTAGTGGCTACACCTTC. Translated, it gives CASSQERRTSGYTF.